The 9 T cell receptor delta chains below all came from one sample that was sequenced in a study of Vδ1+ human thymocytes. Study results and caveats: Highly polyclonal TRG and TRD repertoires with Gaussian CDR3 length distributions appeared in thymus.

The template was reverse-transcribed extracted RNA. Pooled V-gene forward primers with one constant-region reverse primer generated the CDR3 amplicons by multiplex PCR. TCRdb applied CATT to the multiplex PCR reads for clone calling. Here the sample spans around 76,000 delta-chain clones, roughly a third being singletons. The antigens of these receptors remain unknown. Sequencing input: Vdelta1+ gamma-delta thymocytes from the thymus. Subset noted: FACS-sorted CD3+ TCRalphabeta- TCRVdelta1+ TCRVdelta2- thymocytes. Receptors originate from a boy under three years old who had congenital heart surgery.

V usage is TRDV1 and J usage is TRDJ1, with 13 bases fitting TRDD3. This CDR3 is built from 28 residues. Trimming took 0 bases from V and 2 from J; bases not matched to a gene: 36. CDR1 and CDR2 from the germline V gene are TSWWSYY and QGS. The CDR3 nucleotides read TGTGCTCTTGGGGAACTAGAATATAGCTCCTACAACCCACTTGCCTACTGGGGGATACGAATAGTGACCGATAAACTCATCTTT. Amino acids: CALGELEYSSYNPLAYWGIRIVTDKLIF.

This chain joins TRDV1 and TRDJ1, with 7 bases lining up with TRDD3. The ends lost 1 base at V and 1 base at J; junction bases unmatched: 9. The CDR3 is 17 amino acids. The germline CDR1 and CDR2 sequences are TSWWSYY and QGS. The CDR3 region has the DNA TGTGCTCTTGGGGAACCCAACTGGGGCTTACGCACCGATAAACTCATCTTT. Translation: CALGEPNWGLRTDKLIF.

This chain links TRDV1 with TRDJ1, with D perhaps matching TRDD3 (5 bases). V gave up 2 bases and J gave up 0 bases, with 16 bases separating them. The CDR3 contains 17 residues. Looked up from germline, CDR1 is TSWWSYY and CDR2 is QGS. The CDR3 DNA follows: TGTGCTCTTGGGGAAAGTGAGGGGGTTCCGTACACCGATAAACTCATCTTT. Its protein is CALGESEGVPYTDKLIF.

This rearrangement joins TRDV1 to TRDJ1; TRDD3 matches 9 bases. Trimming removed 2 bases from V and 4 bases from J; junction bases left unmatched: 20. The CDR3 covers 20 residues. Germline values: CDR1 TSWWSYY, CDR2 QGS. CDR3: CALGEDTGWGIAFSYDKLIF. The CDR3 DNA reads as TGTGCTCTTGGGGAAGATACGGGGTGGGGGATAGCCTTTAGCTACGATAAACTCATCTTT.

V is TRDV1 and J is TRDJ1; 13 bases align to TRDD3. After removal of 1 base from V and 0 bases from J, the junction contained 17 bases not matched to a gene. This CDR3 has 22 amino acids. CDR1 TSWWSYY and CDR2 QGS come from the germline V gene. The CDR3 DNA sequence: TGTGCTCTTGGGGAACAACAGAACTACTGGGGGATACGAACCTTGTACACCGATAAACTCATCTTT. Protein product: CALGEQQNYWGIRTLYTDKLIF.

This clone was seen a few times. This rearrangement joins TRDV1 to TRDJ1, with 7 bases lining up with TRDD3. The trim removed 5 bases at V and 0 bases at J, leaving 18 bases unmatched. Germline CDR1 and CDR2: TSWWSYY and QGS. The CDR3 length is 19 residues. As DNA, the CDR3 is TGTGCTCTTGGGCTCCTGGCCTGTAGTGGGGGACCTTACACCGATAAACTCATCTTT. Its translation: CALGLLACSGGPYTDKLIF.

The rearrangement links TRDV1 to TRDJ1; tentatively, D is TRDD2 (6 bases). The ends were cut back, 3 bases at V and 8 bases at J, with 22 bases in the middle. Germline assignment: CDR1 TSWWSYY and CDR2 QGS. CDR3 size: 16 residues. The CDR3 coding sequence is TGTGCTCTTGGGGATCCTACTTCCGTACAACAGGAAAAACTCATCTTT. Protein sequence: CALGDPTSVQQEKLIF.

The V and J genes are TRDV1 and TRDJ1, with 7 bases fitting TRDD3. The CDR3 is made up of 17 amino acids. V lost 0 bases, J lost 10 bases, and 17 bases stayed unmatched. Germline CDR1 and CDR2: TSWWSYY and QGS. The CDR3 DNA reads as TGTGCTCTTGGGGAACTGGTCTCCTCCCAACTGGGGAAGGGACTCATCTTT. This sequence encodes CALGELVSSQLGKGLIF.

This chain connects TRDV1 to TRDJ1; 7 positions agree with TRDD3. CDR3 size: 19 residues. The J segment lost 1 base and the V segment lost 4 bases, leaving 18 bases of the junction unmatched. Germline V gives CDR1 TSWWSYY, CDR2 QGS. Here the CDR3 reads CALGATLPIYWGGTDKLIF. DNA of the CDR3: TGTGCTCTTGGGGCCACCCTCCCGATCTACTGGGGAGGCACCGATAAACTCATCTTT.